The clone carrying this T cell receptor (beta chain) was recorded once. Its antigen is unidentified. Data came from immunoSEQ multiplex PCR; TCRdb stores just in-frame clones and leaves some out. The sample includes some 2,500,000 clones, roughly 90% of them seen just once. Naive CD45RA+ and memory CD45RA-negative subsets were split from CD4+ cells. V shed 2 bases, J shed 10 bases, and the junction held 9 bases outside the gene matches. Germline loops: CDR1 SGHRS, CDR2 YFSETQ. The CDR3 is 14 amino acids. This sample is part of a study of shared clonotypes between healthy human individuals. About the research overall: Each donor's CD8 memory used one plate, CD8 naive two, each CD4 subset three. Findings and limits, study-wide: Naive CD4 clonotypes were shared across a handful of donors at about 5%.

The origin of this receptor is a man aged 18 to 35 in good health. Some clones in this sample may be carry-over from other donors' samples. Specimen: naive CD4+ T cells from PBMCs. Subset in this sample: CD45RA+ positively selected. The V and J genes are TRBV5-1 and TRBJ2-1; 7 nucleotides line up with TRBD2. Written as DNA, the CDR3 is TGCGCCAGCAGCTTAGGACTAGAACATCAGGAGCAGTTCTTC. This gives the protein CASSLGLEHQEQFF.